This TCR beta chain was sequenced in a study of STAT3 mutations in large granular lymphocyte leukemia. Points from the study as a whole: Treatment regimens differed across patients between samplings. Samples missed the first appearance of the clone. Every T-LGLL patient had at least one immunodominant TCRbeta clonotype. All newly emerging clones after therapy were STAT3 wild type. In several patients, dominant TCR clone burden exceeded STAT3 mutant burden.

Of note for this clone: What it recognizes is unknown.

Trimming left V 0 bases short and J 4 bases short, with 13 bases between. The germline CDR1 and CDR2 sequences are MNHEY and SVGAGI. CDR3 length: 15 amino acids. The data were produced by immunoSEQ multiplex PCR, yet TCRdb's version contains in-frame clones alone and is incomplete. This table has 10,000 or so clones, around nine tenths appearing once. The source material was peripheral blood mononuclear cells. The chain has TRBV6-5 and TRBJ2-7; no definite D call. The receptor comes from a man in his sixties with T-cell large granular lymphocyte leukemia. Some clones in this sample may be carry-over from other donors' samples. Written as DNA, the CDR3 is TGTGCCAGCAGTTACTCGAAACCCCTCGTTTACGAGCAGTACTTC. It specifies CASSYSKPLVYEQYF.